This TCR beta chain came from a study of OX40 agonist ivuxolimab in advanced cancers. This table comes from immunoSEQ multiplex PCR, and its TCRdb copy is limited to in-frame clones, with some not included. The table lists about 110,000 clones, more than 85% of them singletons. The J segment lost 8 bases and the V segment lost 2 bases, leaving 4 bases of the junction unmatched. The CDR3 is 14 residues long. Germline CDR1 SGHTA, CDR2 FQGNSA. This chain uses TRBV7-2 with TRBJ1-3, with TRBD1 matching over 9 bases. The sample consisted of CD4+ or CD8+ T cells sorted from blood, taken in a trial of the OX40 agonist ivuxolimab. This TCR was recovered from an adult with an advanced solid tumor such as melanoma, head and neck, liver or kidney cancer. The CDR3 region has the DNA TGTGCCAGCAGCTTAAGGGACAGGGCGGACACCATATATTTT. Its protein is CASSLRDRADTIYF.